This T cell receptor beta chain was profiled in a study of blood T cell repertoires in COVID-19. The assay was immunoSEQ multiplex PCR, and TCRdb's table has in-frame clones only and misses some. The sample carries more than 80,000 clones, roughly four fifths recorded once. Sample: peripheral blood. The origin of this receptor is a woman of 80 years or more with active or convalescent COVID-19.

The CDR3 bases are TGTGCCAGCAGTTGGATCAAGGGACAGGGGGCTTACGAGCAGTACTTC. Translated: CASSWIKGQGAYEQYF. This chain uses TRBV5-5 with TRBJ2-7, with 12 bases matching TRBD1. Germline V gene lookup returns CDR1 SGHKS and CDR2 YYEKEE (reference sequence). This CDR3 comprises 16 residues. The J segment lost 4 bases and the V segment lost 5 bases, leaving 10 bases of the junction unmatched.